The clone carrying this TCR beta chain was seen a few times. TCR beta CDR3 region amplification was performed from RNA transcripts. First-round RT-PCR of the TCR CDR3 relied on the HTBI primer set. Via MiXCR, TCRdb re-called the multiplex PCR reads, giving one row per CDR3 protein. The sample consists of nearly 750,000 distinct CDR3 sequences, 30% to 40% of them appearing once. Hyperthyroidism had been newly diagnosed in patients aged 18 to 65, and its duration was under 2 months. PBMCs came from about 10 ml fresh peripheral blood. CDR1 is MGHRA and CDR2 is YSYEKL in the germline V gene. The CDR3 contains 15 residues. V was cut by 1 base and J by 2 bases, with 9 bases left in between. The sample is drawn from a study of T cells in Graves' hyperthyroidism and ophthalmopathy.

Sequenced material: blood. This receptor was identified in a woman aged 40 to 50 with Graves' hyperthyroidism. V usage is TRBV4-1 and J usage is TRBJ1-5; D is unclear. The CDR3 region is CASSQVVIGNQPQHF. DNA of the CDR3: TGCGCCAGCAGCCAAGTCGTCATTGGCAATCAGCCCCAGCATTTT.